What follows are 13 T cell receptor beta chains derived from one specimen sequenced in a study of cytomegalovirus exposure and HLA in healthy donors. PCR primers comprised 60 Vbeta and 13 Jbeta primers. Sequencing used immunoSEQ multiplex PCR; TCRdb keeps in-frame clones, though not all of them. The repertoire includes about 200,000 clones, 65% to 90% of them detected once, and roughly 1.5% sits in the top ten. Material for sequencing was PBMCs. The receptors were gathered from a girl aged 5-17 years in good health and CMV-seronegative.

V is TRBV6-5 and J is TRBJ1-6, with TRBD1 identical over 7 bases. This CDR3 spans 15 amino acids. The germline CDR1 and CDR2 sequences are MNHEY and SVGAGI. The junction had 5 bases not matched to a gene; V was cut back by 9 bases and J by 0 bases. DNA for the CDR3: TGTGCCAGTAGGGACAGACGCTCCTATAATTCACCCCTCCACTTT. It encodes CASRDRRSYNSPLHF.

This clone was detected only a few times. This chain links TRBV27 with TRBJ2-5; perhaps TRBD2 as D (6 bases). Per the germline V gene, CDR1 is MNHEY and CDR2 is SMNVEV (reference sequence). The CDR3 loop spans 14 amino acids. V was pared by 5 bases and J by 5 bases, with 15 bases between. The CDR3 bases are TGTGCCAGCAGTGCCCAACTAGCTTCGGAGACCCAGTACTTC. It yields the protein CASSAQLASETQYF.

The chain has TRBV19 and TRBJ2-3, with TRBD2 matching 11 bases. Germline V gene data show CDR1 as LNHDA and CDR2 as SQIVND (reference sequence). The J segment lost 6 bases and the V segment lost 3 bases, leaving 8 bases of the junction unmatched. The CDR3 extends over 16 amino acids. CDR3 DNA sequence: TGTGCCAGTAGTATCGGTAATAGCGGGGGGGTCGATACGCAGTATTTT. Residues: CASSIGNSGGVDTQYF.

CDR3 residues: CASNLGDYEQYF. DNA of the CDR3: TGTGCCAGCAACCTCGGGGACTACGAGCAGTACTTC. The chain joins TRBV7-2 to TRBJ2-7; the D gene is possibly TRBD2 (5 bases). Germline lookup yields CDR1 SGHTA and CDR2 FQGNSA. The CDR3 consists of 12 residues. The V and J ends lost 7 bases and 3 bases respectively, with 10 bases between them.

J is TRBJ2-5 and V is TRBV7-9, with TRBD2 matching over 8 bases. The germline V gene encodes CDR1 SEHNR and CDR2 FQNEAQ (reference sequence). The CDR3 is made up of 15 amino acids. The J segment lost 7 bases and the V segment lost 4 bases, leaving 11 bases of the junction unmatched. The DNA for the CDR3 is TGTGCCAGCAGCTCTCCGGGACTAGTAGGAGGGACCCAGTACTTC. The encoded protein is CASSSPGLVGGTQYF.

CDR3 loop: CASGQEPLNSPLHF. The CDR3 bases are TGTGCCAGCGGACAGGAACCCTTAAATTCACCCCTCCACTTT. The chain links TRBV10-3 to TRBJ1-6, with 7 nucleotides matching TRBD1. Germline V CDR1 and CDR2: ENHRY, SYGVKD. This CDR3 contains 14 residues. The V and J ends lost 10 bases and 7 bases, in that order; junction bases with no gene match: 10.

This rearrangement joins TRBV4-1 to TRBJ1-2; TRBD1 might be the D (5 bases). The CDR3 length is 14 residues. The V end lost 1 base, the J end lost 12 bases, and 18 bases lay between the germline ends. CDR1 MGHRA and CDR2 YSYEKL come from the germline V gene. Written as DNA, the CDR3 is TGCGCCAGCAGCCAAGTGGTCAGGGTTGGTGAGAACACCTTC. Encoded protein: CASSQVVRVGENTF.

The CDR3 reads CASSPRGLQETQYF. The CDR3 nucleotides read TGTGCCAGCAGCCCTAGGGGCCTACAGGAGACCCAGTACTTC. The chain joins TRBV6-5 to TRBJ2-5; D possibly corresponds to TRBD1 (5 bases). V lost 6 bases to trimming and J lost 5 bases, with 16 bases between them. The CDR3 extends over 14 amino acids. The germline gives CDR1 MNHEY, CDR2 SVGAGI.

The rearrangement uses TRBV19 and TRBJ1-2, with 7 positions matching TRBD1. Germline values: CDR1 LNHDA, CDR2 SQIVND (reference sequence). V dropped 8 bases and J dropped 7; count of bases not matched to a gene: 4. The CDR3 has 11 residues. The DNA for the CDR3 is TGTGCCAGTTACAGGGGTTCTGGCTACACCTTC. Translated, it gives CASYRGSGYTF.

The gene calls are TRBV28 and TRBJ1-4; tentatively, D is TRBD1 (5 bases). V was cut by 6 bases and J by 6 bases, with 17 bases left in between. CDR1 is MDHEN, CDR2 SYDVKM, per germline. The CDR3 extends over 15 amino acids. The CDR3 bases are TGTGCCAGCAGACCGCCCCCGGGGGTACATGAAAAACTGTTTTTT. Encoded protein: CASRPPPGVHEKLFF. The variable domain in full, with the rest retrieved from reference TRBV28 and TRBJ1-4, is DVKVTQSSRYLVKRTGEKVFLECVQDMDHENMFWYRQDPGLGLRLIYFSYDVKMKEKGDIPEGYSVSREKKERFSLILESASTNQTSMYLCASRPPPGVHEKLFFGSGTQLSVL.

This clone turned up a few times. The chain is built from TRBV4-3 and TRBJ1-4; TRBD1 agrees at 7 bases. The CDR3 contains 17 residues. The germline gives CDR1 LGHNA, CDR2 YSLEER. V gave up 0 bases and J gave up 5 bases; unmatched junction bases: 9. The chain's CDR3 is CASSQDDPTGTNEKLFF. CDR3 nucleotides: TGCGCCAGCAGCCAAGACGATCCGACAGGGACGAATGAAAAACTGTTTTTT.

The gene calls are TRBV4-1 and TRBJ2-7, with 9 positions matching TRBD1. CDR3 length: 16 residues. The germline gives CDR1 MGHRA, CDR2 YSYEKL. Germline trimming cut 1 base from V and 5 bases from J; bases unmatched to any gene: 9. DNA for the CDR3: TGCGCCAGCAGCCAAGTATCCGGACAGGGGACCGACGAGCAGTACTTC. It codes for CASSQVSGQGTDEQYF.

The chain employs TRBV9 and TRBJ2-7; 12 bases are a match to TRBD1. J was trimmed by 5 bases and V by 4 bases; bases with no gene match: 4. From germline, CDR1 is SGDLS and CDR2 YYNGEE. The CDR3 spans 14 residues. Here the CDR3 reads CASSRDRGLDEQYF. The DNA for the CDR3 is TGTGCCAGCAGCAGGGACAGGGGGCTCGACGAGCAGTACTTC. Filled out from reference TRBV9 and TRBJ2-7, the complete variable domain reads DSGVTQTPKHLITATGQRVTLRCSPRSGDLSVYWYQQSLDQGLQFLIQYYNGEERAKGNILERFSAQQFPDLHSELNLSSLELGDSALYFCASSRDRGLDEQYFGPGTRLTVT.